This T cell receptor beta chain was obtained from a study of T cells in Graves' hyperthyroidism and ophthalmopathy. Blood was obtained at the first hyperthyroidism diagnosis, which preceded any ophthalmopathy symptoms. In this sample, this clonotype turned up many times. The CDR3 covers 15 residues. CDR1 is MDHEN, CDR2 SYDVKM, per germline. V gave up 5 bases and J gave up 4 bases, with 17 bases separating them. The CDR3 regions of TCR beta were amplified from RNA transcripts. During a first-round RT-PCR of the TCR CDR3, the HTBI primer set was used. TCRdb re-derived calls from the multiplex PCR reads in MiXCR, one entry per CDR3 protein. The table lists nearly 600,000 distinct CDR3 sequences, approximately 14% of them singletons.

The sequencing sample was made of blood. This sequence joins TRBV28 and TRBJ1-2; possibly TRBD1 for D (5 bases). The clonotype was recovered from a woman between 25 and 40 years old with Graves' hyperthyroidism that later progressed to Graves' ophthalmopathy. Here the CDR3 DNA reads TGTGCCAGCAGTCTCGGGCGGGGGATTTTCTATGGCTACACCTTC. Its protein product is CASSLGRGIFYGYTF.